What follows are 26 T cell receptor beta chains derived from one specimen sequenced in a study of graft-versus-host responses after intestinal transplantation. Here immunoSEQ multiplex PCR was the method, and the copy in TCRdb shows in-frame clones only, minus some. The sample lists under 30,000 clones; 90% to 95% were seen once. The sequences come from PBMCs, collected around 30 days after intestinal transplant. Every receptor here comes from a human patient who received an intestinal transplant, so some T cells may come from the graft donor.

The V gene is TRBV28, the J gene TRBJ1-1, with TRBD1 matching over 7 bases. V trimming: 5 bases; J trimming: 3 bases; junction bases outside the gene matches: 12. The CDR3 extends over 16 amino acids. Looked up from germline, CDR1 is MDHEN and CDR2 is SYDVKM. As DNA, the CDR3 is TGTGCCAGCAGTAAATCACAGGGGATGACGGACACTGAAGCTTTCTTT. It codes for CASSKSQGMTDTEAFF.

V is TRBV7-9 and J is TRBJ1-2; a possible D gene is TRBD1 (6 bases). The germline CDR1 and CDR2 sequences are SEHNR and FQNEAQ (reference sequence). There are 19 residues in the CDR3. Trimming left V 5 bases short and J 0 bases short, with 25 bases between. The chain's CDR3 is CASSPPPSLGADPNYGYTF. CDR3 nucleotide sequence: TGTGCCAGCAGCCCCCCGCCATCGTTGGGGGCTGACCCTAACTATGGCTACACCTTC.

The V call is TRBV29-1, the J call TRBJ1-2, with 8 bases matching TRBD1. Germline values: CDR1 SQVTM, CDR2 ANQGSEA. This CDR3 has 12 amino acids. Germline trimming cut 5 bases from V and 4 bases from J; bases unmatched to any gene: 3. In DNA form, the CDR3 reads TGCAGCGTTCCCGACAGGGGCTATGGCTACACCTTC. This encodes CSVPDRGYGYTF.

This chain links TRBV7-9 with TRBJ1-1; no clear D gene. The V end was cut by 6 bases, the J end by 1 base, with 12 bases between. The germline V gene encodes CDR1 SEHNR and CDR2 FQNEAQ (reference sequence). CDR3 length: 14 residues. In nucleotides, the CDR3 is TGTGCCAGCAGACCACCAAGGTCGAACACTGAAGCTTTCTTT. Amino acid sequence: CASRPPRSNTEAFF.

The chain uses TRBV6-6 and TRBJ2-2; D may be TRBD2 (7 bases). V lost 6 bases and J lost 1, with 12 bases in between. CDR3 length equals 15 residues. Germline V gives CDR1 MNHNY, CDR2 SVGAGI (reference sequence). CDR3 nucleotides: TGTGCCAGCAGAAGGGGGGGGGAGAACACCGGGGAGCTGTTTTTT. This sequence encodes CASRRGGENTGELFF.

The gene calls are TRBV6-1 and TRBJ1-6, with D unclear. The CDR3 has 11 amino acids. Trimming removed 4 bases from V and 14 bases from J, with 9 bases in between. Germline CDR1 reads MNHNS; CDR2 reads SASEGT. This CDR3 reads CASSAAGALHF. The CDR3 nucleotides are TGTGCCAGCAGTGCTGCCGGGGCCCTCCACTTT.

The chain uses TRBV28 and TRBJ2-5, with a possible D match to TRBD2 (5 bases). Germline V gene data show CDR1 as MDHEN and CDR2 as SYDVKM. V dropped 5 bases and J dropped 1 base, with 11 bases sitting between them. The CDR3 has 14 residues. The CDR3 nucleotides read TGTGCCAGCAGTGAGAGGGCTCCCCAAGAGACCCAGTACTTC. It specifies CASSERAPQETQYF.

The chain combines TRBV6-5 with TRBJ2-7; TRBD2 aligns across 11 bases. CDR1 is MNHEY and CDR2 is SVGAGI in the germline V gene. J gave up 3 bases and V 4 bases, and 5 bases lay outside the gene matches. The CDR3 spans 15 residues. The CDR3 sequence: CASSSLAGGFYEQYF. CDR3 bases: TGTGCCAGCAGTTCATTAGCGGGAGGGTTCTACGAGCAGTACTTC.

This sequence joins TRBV11-2 and TRBJ2-7; tentative D call: TRBD1 (6 bases). This CDR3 has 13 residues. The germline V and J ends were trimmed by 3 bases and 5 bases, with 11 bases remaining between them. CDR1 and CDR2 (germline): SGHAT, FQNNGV. The CDR3 DNA is TGTGCCAGCAGCTTGGCAGGGGCCAACGAGCAGTACTTC. Protein: CASSLAGANEQYF.

The CDR3 nucleotides are TGCGCCAGCAGCCTCAGGGGTCGCGATGAGCAGTTCTTC. Its translation is CASSLRGRDEQFF. This chain uses TRBV5-1 with TRBJ2-1; D may be TRBD1 (6 bases). In germline, CDR1 is SGHRS, CDR2 YFSETQ. The germline V and J ends were trimmed by 4 bases and 8 bases, with 13 bases remaining between them. The CDR3 extends over 13 amino acids.

V is TRBV19 and J is TRBJ1-2, with D maybe TRBD1 (6 bases). CDR1 LNHDA and CDR2 SQIVND come from the germline V gene (reference sequence). This CDR3 contains 14 residues. V lost 5 bases and J 2 bases, leaving 12 bases between the germline ends. The CDR3 is CASSRTGSNYGYTF. CDR3 bases: TGTGCCAGTAGTCGTACAGGGTCCAACTATGGCTACACCTTC. The complete variable domain, with remaining parts taken from reference TRBV19 and TRBJ1-2, reads DGGITQSPKYLFRKEGQNVTLSCEQNLNHDAMYWYRQDPGQGLRLIYYSQIVNDFQKGDIAEGYSVSREKKESFPLTVTSAQKNPTAFYLCASSRTGSNYGYTFGSGTRLTVV.

The rearrangement uses TRBV6-6 and TRBJ1-3; tentative D call: TRBD1 (6 bases). CDR1 and CDR2 from the germline V gene are MNHNY and SVGAGI (reference sequence). Trimming shortened V by 6 bases and J by 2 bases, and 14 bases separated the two germline ends. This CDR3 spans 15 amino acids. CDR3 residues: CASRNGGLPGNTIYF. The CDR3, as DNA: TGTGCCAGCAGGAACGGGGGGCTCCCTGGAAACACCATATATTTT.

This clone was found once. V is TRBV2 and J is TRBJ1-3; 7 bases align to TRBD1. Germline CDR1 reads SNHLY; CDR2 reads FYNNEI. The CDR3 has 14 amino acids. Trimming removed 4 bases from V and 4 bases from J; junction bases left unmatched: 4. For the CDR3, the DNA is TGTGCCAGCAGTGGACAGGGAGCAGGAAACACCATATATTTT. Protein sequence: CASSGQGAGNTIYF.

V is TRBV5-4 and J is TRBJ2-5, with TRBD2 identical over 12 bases. Germline V gives CDR1 SGHNT, CDR2 YYREEE (reference sequence). The V gene end was trimmed by 3 bases and the J gene end by 3 bases; junction bases not matched to a gene: 6. The CDR3 totals 16 residues. The CDR3 DNA is TGTGCCAGCAGCTCCCTACTAGCGGGAGGTGAAGAGACCCAGTACTTC. This gives the protein CASSSLLAGGEETQYF.

The chain uses TRBV7-9 and TRBJ2-6; D possibly corresponds to TRBD1 (5 bases). The V end lost 9 bases, the J end lost 0 bases, and 9 bases lay between the germline ends. CDR1 is SEHNR and CDR2 is FQNEAQ in the germline V gene (reference sequence). CDR3 length: 14 residues. The CDR3 DNA reads TGTGCCAGTTGGGGCTACTCTGGGGCCAACGTCCTGACTTTC. Encoded protein: CASWGYSGANVLTF.

The chain couples TRBV15 to TRBJ2-3; 8 positions match TRBD1. The CDR3 has 17 amino acids. Per the germline V gene, CDR1 is LNHNV and CDR2 is YYDKDF (reference sequence). The V segment lost 0 bases and the J segment 0 bases; nucleotides outside the gene matches: 5. CDR3 DNA: TGTGCCACCAGCAGAGATCAGGGGGCCTATAGCACAGATACGCAGTATTTT. Protein product: CATSRDQGAYSTDTQYF.

J is TRBJ1-2 and V is TRBV19; TRBD1 aligns across 7 bases. This CDR3 is built from 13 residues. The germline V gene has CDR1 LNHDA and CDR2 SQIVND (reference sequence). With V trimmed by 6 bases and J by 3 bases, 4 bases remained unmatched. CDR3 DNA sequence: TGTGCCAGTAGCGATGACAGGGACTATGGCTACACCTTC. Its protein product is CASSDDRDYGYTF.

V and J are TRBV7-3 and TRBJ2-3; 10 bases map to TRBD2. CDR1 and CDR2 (germline): SGHTA, FQGTGA. The CDR3 length is 15 residues. V lost 8 bases, J lost 5 bases, and 10 bases stayed unmatched. CDR3 coding DNA: TGTGCCAGCTTCGGTGGAGCGGGAGGGATAGATACGCAGTATTTT. Its translation: CASFGGAGGIDTQYF.

This clone has just a few counts. V is TRBV7-2 and J is TRBJ2-3; TRBD2 matches at 13 bases. The CDR3 covers 17 residues. With 5 bases clipped from V and 6 bases from J, the junction kept 11 bases outside the gene matches. Germline CDR1 reads SGHTA; CDR2 reads FQGNSA. The CDR3 here is CASSRAPLTSGRDTQYF. The CDR3 nucleotides are TGTGCCAGCAGCCGCGCACCGTTGACTAGCGGGAGGGATACGCAGTATTTT.

This rearrangement joins TRBV12-5 to TRBJ1-4; D is uncertain. V was clipped by 2 bases and J by 5 bases, with 12 bases between them. Per germline, CDR1 LGHNT and CDR2 FRNRAP. CDR3 length equals 15 residues. CDR3 sequence (DNA): TGTGCTAGTGGTTTGCTGACAACCCTGAATGAAAAACTGTTTTTT. Protein sequence: CASGLLTTLNEKLFF. Looking up the rest from reference TRBV12-5 and TRBJ1-4 gives the full variable domain: DARVTQTPRHKVTEMGQEVTMRCQPILGHNTVFWYRQTMMQGLELLAYFRNRAPLDDSGMPKDRFSAEMPDATLATLKIQPSEPRDSAVYFCASGLLTTLNEKLFFGSGTQLSVL.

The rearrangement uses TRBV5-1 and TRBJ2-7; 7 bases match TRBD2. V gave up 1 base and J gave up 2 bases; unmatched junction bases: 6. Germline V lookup: CDR1 SGHRS, CDR2 YFSETQ. The CDR3 extends over 15 amino acids. In DNA form, the CDR3 reads TGCGCCAGCAGCTTGTCGGGGGGAAGGGCCTACGAGCAGTACTTC. Its translation: CASSLSGGRAYEQYF.

The chain has TRBV11-3 and TRBJ1-1; unclear D gene. The CDR3 consists of 13 residues. Per the germline V gene, CDR1 is SGHNT and CDR2 is YENEEA. Deletions cut 1 base from V and 3 bases from J, with 6 bases between. The CDR3 loop reads CASSLAVDTEAFF. CDR3 DNA sequence: TGTGCCAGCAGCTTAGCAGTGGACACTGAAGCTTTCTTT.

The chain links TRBV7-9 to TRBJ1-4; D not certain. In germline, CDR1 is SEHNR, CDR2 FQNEAQ (reference sequence). The CDR3 totals 16 residues. V gave up 4 bases and J gave up 6 bases, with 18 bases separating them. This chain's CDR3 is CASSSREGGKDEKLFF. For the CDR3, the DNA is TGTGCCAGCAGCTCCCGGGAGGGAGGGAAAGATGAAAAACTGTTTTTT.

V usage is TRBV28 and J usage is TRBJ2-1, with 12 bases lining up with TRBD2. Germline CDR1 reads MDHEN; CDR2 reads SYDVKM. The CDR3 is made up of 15 amino acids. Germline trimming cut 3 bases from V and 4 bases from J; bases unmatched to any gene: 1. CDR3 sequence reads: CASSLTSGSYNEQFF. The CDR3 nucleotides read TGTGCCAGCAGTTTGACTAGCGGGAGTTACAATGAGCAGTTCTTC.

The CDR3 DNA follows: TGTGCCAGCAGCTCGACTAGCGGGGTCCGGGAGCTGTTTTTT. The encoded protein is CASSSTSGVRELFF. This chain connects TRBV11-2 to TRBJ2-2; TRBD2 agrees at 11 bases. The germline CDR1 and CDR2 sequences are SGHAT and FQNNGV. This CDR3 has 14 amino acids. V shed 4 bases and J 9 bases; nucleotides not matched to a gene: 4.

The chain couples TRBV19 to TRBJ1-1; D call uncertain. The V gene's germline CDR1 is LNHDA and CDR2 SQIVND (reference sequence). Deletions cut 7 bases from V and 5 bases from J, with 14 bases between. There are 13 residues in the CDR3. The CDR3, as DNA: TGTGCCAGTATAGGGCTGAGAGGGACTGAAGCTTTCTTT. It is translated as CASIGLRGTEAFF.